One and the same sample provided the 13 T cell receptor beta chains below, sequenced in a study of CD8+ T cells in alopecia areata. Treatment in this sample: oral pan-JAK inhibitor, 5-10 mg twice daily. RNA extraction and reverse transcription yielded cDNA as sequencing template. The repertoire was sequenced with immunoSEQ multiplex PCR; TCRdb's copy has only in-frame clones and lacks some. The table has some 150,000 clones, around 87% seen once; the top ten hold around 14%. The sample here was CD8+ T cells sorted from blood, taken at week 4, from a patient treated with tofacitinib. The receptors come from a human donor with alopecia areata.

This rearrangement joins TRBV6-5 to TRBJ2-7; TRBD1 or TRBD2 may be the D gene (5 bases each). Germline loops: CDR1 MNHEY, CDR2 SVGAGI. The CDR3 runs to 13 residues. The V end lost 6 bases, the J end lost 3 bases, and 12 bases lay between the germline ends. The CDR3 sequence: CASRFEGYYEQYF. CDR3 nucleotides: TGTGCCAGCAGGTTCGAGGGGTACTACGAGCAGTACTTC.

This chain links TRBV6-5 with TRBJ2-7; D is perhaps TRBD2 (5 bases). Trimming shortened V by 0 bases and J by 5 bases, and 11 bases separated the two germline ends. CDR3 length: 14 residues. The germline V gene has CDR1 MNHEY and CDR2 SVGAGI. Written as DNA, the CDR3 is TGTGCCAGCAGTTACTCGGTAGCGATCAACGAGCAGTACTTC. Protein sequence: CASSYSVAINEQYF.

CDR3 sequence reads: CASSPTTNSNQPQHF. The CDR3 DNA sequence: TGTGCCAGCAGCCCCACAACTAATAGCAATCAGCCCCAGCATTTT. The chain combines TRBV27 with TRBJ1-5, with D hard to call. Germline CDR1 MNHEY, CDR2 SMNVEV (reference sequence). V gave up 6 bases and J gave up 0 bases, with 12 bases separating them. This CDR3 spans 15 amino acids.

Here the CDR3 reads CAWSSGVGSYGYTF. The CDR3 DNA reads as TGTGCCTGGAGTTCTGGAGTCGGGTCCTATGGCTACACCTTC. The genes are TRBV30 and TRBJ1-2, with D unclear. CDR3 length: 14 amino acids. Trimming pared 2 bases from V and 4 bases from J, leaving 14 bases between. Per the germline V gene, CDR1 is GTSNPN and CDR2 is SVGIG (reference sequence).

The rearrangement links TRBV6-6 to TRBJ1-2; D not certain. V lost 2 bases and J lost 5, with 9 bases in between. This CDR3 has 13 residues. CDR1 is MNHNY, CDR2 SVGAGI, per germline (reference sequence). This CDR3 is CASSYPTQYGYTF. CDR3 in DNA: TGTGCCAGCAGTTACCCGACCCAATATGGCTACACCTTC.

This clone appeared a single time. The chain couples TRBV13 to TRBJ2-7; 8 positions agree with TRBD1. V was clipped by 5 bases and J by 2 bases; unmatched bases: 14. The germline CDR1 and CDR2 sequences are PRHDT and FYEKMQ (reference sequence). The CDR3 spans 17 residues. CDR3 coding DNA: TGTGCCAGCAGCGAACAGGCGGGACAGGACCTACCCTACGAGCAGTACTTC. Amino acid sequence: CASSEQAGQDLPYEQYF.

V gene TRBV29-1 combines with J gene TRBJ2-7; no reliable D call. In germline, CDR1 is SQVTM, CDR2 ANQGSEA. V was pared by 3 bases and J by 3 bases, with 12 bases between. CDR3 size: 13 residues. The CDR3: CSVETATDYEQYF. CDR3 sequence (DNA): TGCAGCGTTGAGACGGCCACAGACTACGAGCAGTACTTC.

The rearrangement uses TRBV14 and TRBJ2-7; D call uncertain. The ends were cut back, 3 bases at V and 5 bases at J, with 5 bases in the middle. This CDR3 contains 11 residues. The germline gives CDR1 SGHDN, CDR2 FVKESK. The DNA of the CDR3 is TGTGCCAGCAGCCAGTTGAACGAGCAGTACTTC. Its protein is CASSQLNEQYF. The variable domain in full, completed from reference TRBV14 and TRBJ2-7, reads EAGVTQFPSHSVIEKGQTVTLRCDPISGHDNLYWYRRVMGKEIKFLLHFVKESKQDESGMPNNRFLAERTGGTYSTLKVQPAELEDSGVYFCASSQLNEQYFGPGTRLTVT.

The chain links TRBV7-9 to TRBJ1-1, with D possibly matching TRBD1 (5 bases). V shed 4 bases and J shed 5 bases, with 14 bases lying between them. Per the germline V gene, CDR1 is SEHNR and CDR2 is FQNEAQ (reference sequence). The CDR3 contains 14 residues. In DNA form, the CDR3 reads TGTGCCAGCAGCTCCCTTTATGGGGGGACTGAAGCTTTCTTT. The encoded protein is CASSSLYGGTEAFF.

The CDR3 DNA is TGTGCCAGCAGCATACCCACAGATACGCAGTATTTT. This encodes CASSIPTDTQYF. The chain carries TRBV13 and TRBJ2-3; no firm D call. Trimming removed 5 bases from V and 2 bases from J, with 5 bases in between. Germline CDR1 reads PRHDT; CDR2 reads FYEKMQ (reference sequence). The CDR3 has 12 residues.

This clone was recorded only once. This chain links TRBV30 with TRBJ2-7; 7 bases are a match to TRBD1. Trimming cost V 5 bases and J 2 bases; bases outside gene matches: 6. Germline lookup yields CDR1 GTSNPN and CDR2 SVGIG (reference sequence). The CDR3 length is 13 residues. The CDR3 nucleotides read TGTGCCTGGGAGGGGACAGAGACCTACGAGCAGTACTTC. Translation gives CAWEGTETYEQYF.

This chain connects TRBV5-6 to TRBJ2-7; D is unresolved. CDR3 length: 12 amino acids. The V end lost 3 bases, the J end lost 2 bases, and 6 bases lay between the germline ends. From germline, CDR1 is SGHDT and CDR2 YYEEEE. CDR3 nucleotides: TGTGCCAGCAGCTCCGGAACCTACGAGCAGTACTTC. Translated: CASSSGTYEQYF.

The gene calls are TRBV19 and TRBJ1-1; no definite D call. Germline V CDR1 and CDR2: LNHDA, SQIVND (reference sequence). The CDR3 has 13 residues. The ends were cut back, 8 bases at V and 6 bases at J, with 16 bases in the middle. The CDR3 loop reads CASSDFAVAEAFF. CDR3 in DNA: TGTGCCAGTTCGGACTTCGCTGTGGCTGAAGCTTTCTTT.